The entry below gives a single TCR beta chain sequence along with its context. Methods used by the authors: Counts of nucleated cells, estimated from reference gene primer amplification, were obtained. The data were produced by immunoSEQ multiplex PCR, yet TCRdb's version contains in-frame clones alone and is incomplete. That table gives V, J and clone size, and the DNA gave D and trimming. The table shows roughly 100,000 clones, with approximately 86% occurring only once. This specimen comes from a study of blood T cell repertoires in COVID-19. The wider study: Both acute and convalescent COVID-19 samples were obtained from the United States, Italy and Spain. The analysed material was cDNA or gDNA that came from T cells, B-cell-depleted T cells, or PBMCs.

Germline CDR1 SGHTS, CDR2 YDEGEE. The CDR3 length is 16 residues. V lost 3 bases to trimming and J lost 1 base; unmatched junction nucleotides: 6. This chain connects TRBV5-8 to TRBJ2-3; 9 bases fit TRBD1. The sample was peripheral blood. This clonotype was sampled from a man aged 50 to 59 with active or convalescent COVID-19. CDR3 bases: TGTGCCAGCAGCTCGGGACAGGGATTAGGCACAGATACGCAGTATTTT. Amino acid sequence: CASSSGQGLGTDTQYF.